Below are 20 T cell receptor beta chains sequenced from a single sample in a study of CD8+CD57+ T cells in acquired aplastic anemia. Before being chosen for sequencing, patients had shown CD8+CD57+ cell expansion by flow cytometry. TCR beta VDJ and CDR3 profiles were obtained from a genomic DNA template. TCRdb ran MiXCR on the reads and lists one entry per CDR3 protein. Here the sample spans fewer than 85,000 distinct CDR3 sequences, about three quarters being singletons. The material sequenced was sorted CD4+, CD8+, or CD8+CD57+ T cells (not recorded which) from PBMCs. The receptors come from a human donor with aplastic anemia.

A remark on this clonotype: The junction does not match germline at one end; this may be a read error. V usage is TRBV7-8 and J usage is TRBJ1-2, with D possibly matching TRBD1 (6 bases). CDR1 SGHVS and CDR2 FQNEAQ come from the germline V gene. The CDR3 runs 13 residues. CDR3: CSSSLLIGGGYTF. The CDR3 nucleotides are TGTTCCAGCAGCTTATTAATAGGGGGTGGCTACACCTTC.

This clonotype was seen just once. The chain couples TRBV10-3 to TRBJ2-2; 13 bases align to TRBD2. The germline V gene encodes CDR1 ENHRY and CDR2 SYGVKD. This CDR3 has 17 amino acids. V shed 9 bases, J shed 8 bases, and the junction held 15 bases outside the gene matches. CDR3 amino acids: CAITSTSGGAQMGELFF. DNA of the CDR3: TGTGCCATTACCTCTACTAGCGGGGGGGCCCAGATGGGGGAGCTGTTTTTT.

On this clonotype itself: The junction differs from germline at one of its ends, possibly a read error. For the CDR3, the DNA is TGTGCCAGCAGCGAAGGGACGTCCTACGAGCAGTACTTC. Protein: CASSEGTSYEQYF. V and J are TRBV2 and TRBJ2-7; the D call may be TRBD1 or TRBD2 (5 bases each). This CDR3 comprises 13 residues. Germline CDR1 and CDR2: SNHLY and FYNNEI.

This clonotype was observed a few times. The chain is built from TRBV2 and TRBJ2-7; D remains ambiguous. Deletions cut 6 bases from V and 2 bases from J, with 8 bases between. The length of the CDR3 is 12 residues. Germline lookup yields CDR1 SNHLY and CDR2 FYNNEI. The CDR3 DNA reads TGTGCCAGCAGATGGATGGCCTACGAGCAGTACTTC. Translated: CASRWMAYEQYF.

The chain employs TRBV12-5 and TRBJ1-1; 8 positions agree with TRBD1. Germline CDR1 and CDR2: LGHNT and FRNRAP. Trimming at V came to 8 bases and at J to 5 bases, leaving 16 bases not matched to a gene. The CDR3 extends over 16 amino acids. CDR3 in amino acids: CASKADREWMGTEAFF. In DNA form, the CDR3 reads TGTGCTAGTAAGGCGGACAGGGAATGGATGGGAACTGAAGCTTTCTTT.

The V call is TRBV10-3, the J call TRBJ1-2; D gene uncertain. CDR1 is ENHRY, CDR2 SYGVKD, per germline. V lost 0 bases and J 2 bases, leaving 10 bases between the germline ends. This CDR3 contains 15 residues. In nucleotides, the CDR3 is TGTGCCATCAGTGAGTCCTACGGAGGGAACTATGGCTACACCTTC. Its translation: CAISESYGGNYGYTF.

This clonotype turned up a few times. The chain is built from TRBV7-9 and TRBJ2-5; D ambiguous. The V end lost 3 bases, the J end lost 3 bases, and 5 bases lay between the germline ends. This CDR3 spans 12 amino acids. The germline CDR1 and CDR2 sequences are SEHNR and FQNEAQ (reference sequence). The CDR3 is CASSFSEETQYF. As DNA, the CDR3 is TGTGCCAGCAGCTTCTCCGAAGAGACCCAGTACTTC.

The genes are TRBV6-5 and TRBJ2-3; no reliable D call. The CDR3 consists of 15 residues. The V and J ends lost 0 bases and 5 bases respectively, with 12 bases between them. Germline CDR1 is MNHEY and CDR2 is SVGAGI. CDR3 sequence (DNA): TGTGCCAGCAGTTACTCGGACGGATCGAGAGATACGCAGTATTTT. It is translated as CASSYSDGSRDTQYF.

On this clonotype: The junction does not match germline at one end; this may be a read error. The rearrangement uses TRBV27 and TRBJ1-2, with D uncertain. The CDR3 is made up of 14 amino acids. Looked up from germline, CDR1 is MNHEY and CDR2 is SMNVEV (reference sequence). The CDR3 coding sequence is TGTGCCAGCGGAAGGGTAGGGAATAGCGTTGGCCACACCTTC. Its protein is CASGRVGNSVGHTF.

The rearrangement uses TRBV7-9 and TRBJ1-2, with 7 positions matching TRBD1. CDR3 length: 13 residues. The V gene's germline CDR1 is SEHNR and CDR2 FQNEAQ (reference sequence). The V segment lost 5 bases and the J segment 8 bases; nucleotides outside the gene matches: 8. CDR3 DNA sequence: TGTGCCAGCAGCATAGACAGGGCCGGAGGCTACACCTTC. The encoded protein is CASSIDRAGGYTF.

The chain couples TRBV29-1 to TRBJ2-6, with D possibly TRBD1 on 6 matching bases. The germline gives CDR1 SQVTM, CDR2 ANQGSEA. V dropped 0 bases and J dropped 18 bases, with 18 bases sitting between them. This CDR3 comprises 13 residues. CDR3: CSVEDRLDSFKTF. CDR3 nucleotides: TGCAGCGTTGAAGATCGATTGGACAGCTTCAAGACTTTC.

V usage is TRBV2 and J usage is TRBJ2-1, with D maybe TRBD2 (5 bases). CDR1 is SNHLY and CDR2 is FYNNEI in the germline V gene. Trimming took off 3 bases at V and 3 bases at J, with 12 bases between the two ends. This CDR3 region has 15 residues. CDR3 nucleotides: TGTGCCAGCAGTGAGAAACTAGTTCTCTACAATGAGCAGTTCTTC. Encoded protein: CASSEKLVLYNEQFF.

This clonotype was recorded a few times. The V and J genes are TRBV10-3 and TRBJ1-1, with TRBD1 as a possible D gene (6 bases). Germline V gene data show CDR1 as ENHRY and CDR2 as SYGVKD. The CDR3 sequence is 12 residues long. The ends were cut back, 9 bases at V and 5 bases at J, with 13 bases in the middle. CDR3 in amino acids: CAIQGGGTEAFF. The CDR3 DNA reads TGTGCCATACAAGGGGGGGGAACTGAAGCTTTCTTT.

This sequence joins TRBV20-1 and TRBJ1-1; D is uncertain. V lost 1 base and J lost 0, with 9 bases in between. This CDR3 contains 14 residues. Germline lookup yields CDR1 DFQATT and CDR2 SNEGSKA (reference sequence). DNA for the CDR3: TGCAGTGCTAGAGCCCCGGCGATGAACACTGAAGCTTTCTTT. It specifies CSARAPAMNTEAFF.

The table lists this clonotype with a few counts. The gene calls are TRBV29-1 and TRBJ2-1, with D perhaps TRBD2 (7 bases). In germline, CDR1 is SQVTM, CDR2 ANQGSEA. CDR3 length: 11 amino acids. V was pared by 1 base and J by 15 bases, with 13 bases between. CDR3: CSVEGGREWFF. The CDR3 DNA sequence: TGCAGCGTTGAAGGGGGGCGGGAGTGGTTCTTC.

Here the CDR3 DNA reads TGCAGTGCTACCGGCCTCAGAACTAGCGGCCTAGACTCCTACAATGAGCAGTTCTTC. Protein sequence: CSATGLRTSGLDSYNEQFF. This chain connects TRBV20-1 to TRBJ2-1; 8 nucleotides agree with TRBD2. This CDR3 has 19 residues. Germline V CDR1 and CDR2: DFQATT, SNEGSKA (reference sequence). J lost 0 bases, V lost 4 bases, and 17 bases had no gene match.

This clonotype was picked up a small number of times. V usage is TRBV12-5 and J usage is TRBJ1-6; the match to TRBD1 covers 7 bases. The junction had 7 bases not matched to a gene; V was cut back by 7 bases and J by 7 bases. CDR1 and CDR2 (germline): LGHNT, FRNRAP. The CDR3 loop spans 14 amino acids. CDR3 in amino acids: CASALGTDNSPLHF. CDR3 nucleotide sequence: TGTGCTAGTGCCCTTGGGACAGACAATTCACCCCTCCACTTT.

The chain uses TRBV6-1 and TRBJ2-7; D unclear. Per the germline V gene, CDR1 is MNHNS and CDR2 is SASEGT. V lost 11 bases, J lost 1 base, and 18 bases lay in between. The CDR3 spans 14 residues. The chain's CDR3 is CAGTTSAGSYEQYF. CDR3 sequence (DNA): TGTGCCGGTACGACCTCCGCAGGATCCTACGAGCAGTACTTC.

The chain recombines TRBV7-2 with TRBJ2-7; maybe TRBD1 (6 bases). Germline CDR1 reads SGHTA; CDR2 reads FQGNSA. The CDR3 spans 13 residues. V lost 8 bases and J lost 1, with 12 bases in between. The CDR3 region has the DNA TGTGCCAGCCGTGGGGACAATTCCTACGAGCAGTACTTC. Protein: CASRGDNSYEQYF.

This clonotype was picked up many times. This rearrangement joins TRBV14 to TRBJ2-6, with 7 bases that match TRBD1. In germline, CDR1 is SGHDN, CDR2 FVKESK. With V trimmed by 0 bases and J by 0 bases, 5 bases remained unmatched. The length of the CDR3 is 18 residues. For the CDR3, the DNA is TGTGCCAGCAGCCAAGACCAAAACAGGGGCTCTGGGGCCAACGTCCTGACTTTC. Protein sequence: CASSQDQNRGSGANVLTF.